This record concerns one TCR beta chain sequence. Its antigen is currently not known. Base qualities are not recorded, but no much larger clone differs from it by a single base. The CDR3 regions of human TCRbeta chains were subjected to immunosequencing. Per the source publication's procedure: Repertoire TCRs were matched against a reference library of SARS-CoV-2-specific TCRs generated with the MIRA antigen-specificity platform. Breadth was defined as the fraction of unique TCRs that were SARS-CoV-2-associated. Depth was defined as the fraction of total T cells that were SARS-CoV-2-associated. Using the MIRA data, each spike-specific TCR was assigned both to the spike region to which the TCR was reactive and to a CD4 or CD8 class. Log10-transformed breadth and depth values were compared by one-way ANOVA with Sidak's multiple comparisons tests. The clones in this table, taken by TCRdb from immuneACCESS, are in-frame only. Not every clone is retained; where verified, under half of the shortfall comes from an unresolved V gene, and the cause of the rest is unknown. The V and J calls and the clone size are those of that table, but D and trimming were determined from the DNA. The sample data list 120,000 to 150,000 clones, and roughly 87% of these were observed just once. Roughly 5.2% of the sample is taken by the ten largest.

These data belong to a study of T cell responses to AZD1222 COVID-19 vaccine (dated by TCRdb to the early 2020s). At the level of the whole study: A total of around 240 trial participants underwent TCR sequencing, of whom about 210 received two doses of AZD1222 and 26 received two doses of the MenACWY control vaccine. Trial participants were enrolled by age into 18-55, 56-69 and 70-plus year subgroups, with roughly 160, 29 and 62 TCR-sequenced participants respectively. What the study reported, not specific to this receptor: Reportedly, close to half of the unique spike-specific TCRs recognized epitopes lying outside the regions that are mutated in the B.1.351 and B.1.1.7 variants. Only six AZD1222 recipients were SARS-CoV-2 seropositive at baseline, limiting conclusions about previously exposed vaccinees. Most participants were white British and females outnumbered males, and the authors suggested that clonal diversity may have been underestimated. After two AZD1222 doses, both the breadth and the depth of spike-specific TCRs were significantly higher than at day 0 and than in MenACWY recipients. The vaccine-associated CD4 TCRs covered the entire spike protein, and the dominant responses fell in regions 160-218 and 743-854. Because no day 14 peak-response samples were available, the repertoires could be characterized only after the peak T cell response. In the small 56-69-year group, the increase in depth fell short of significance, most likely because of low power.

Trimming takes 0 bases from V and 3 bases from J, and the germline ends sit 16 bases apart. CDR1 SEHNR and CDR2 FQNEAQ were looked up in the germline V gene (reference sequence). Counted from cysteine to phenylalanine, this CDR3 has 17 amino acids. Left in the record is the CDR3 DNA by itself, 51 bases read in frame from the first base. The time point label of this sample denotes: about 28 days (+/-7) after the second vaccine dose. The sample's treatment or condition label, decoded: meningococcal conjugate vaccine given as trial control. The vaccinee samples were drawn from two UK trials, COV001 and COV002, one of which was a single-blind randomized controlled phase 2/3 trial testing AZD1222 (ChAdOx1 nCoV-19) in healthy adults. Trial participant PBMC samples were collected at day 0 and day 28 after the second dose for TCRbeta chain sequencing.

This receptor was taken from an adult who received the MenACWY meningococcal vaccine as a control. The chain was built from TRBV7-9 and TRBJ2-3; the D gene is possibly TRBD2, with 7 bases matching. The sequences come from peripheral blood, collected 28 days after the second dose of the MenACWY control vaccine. CDR3 sequence: CASSLAQGGGRTDTQYF. At the DNA level, the sequence is TGTGCCAGCAGCTTAGCGCAGGGAGGGGGGCGAACAGATACGCAGTATTTT.